This entry is about one T cell receptor beta chain. The data were produced by immunoSEQ multiplex PCR, yet TCRdb's version contains in-frame clones alone and is incomplete. In the table there are approximately 2,000,000 clones, around 93% of which are singletons. The sample comes from a study of shared clonotypes between healthy human individuals. Cells designated naive CD8 were CD45RO-negative and were positively selected for CCR7, with terminally differentiated effector memory CD45RA+ cells excluded. The CDR3 consists of 16 residues. V gave up 2 bases and J gave up 5 bases; unmatched junction bases: 9.

The TCR originated in a man aged 18-30 years in good health. Some clones in this sample may be carry-over from other donors' samples. This sequence joins TRBV5-7 and TRBJ2-2; 7 bases match TRBD2. TRBV5-7 counts as an open reading frame of uncertain function. Input material: naive CD8+ T cells from PBMCs. For the CDR3, the DNA is TGTGCCAGCAGCTTTAGCGGGTATGGGAAGACCGGGGAGCTGTTTTTT. This sequence encodes CASSFSGYGKTGELFF.